The T cell receptor (beta chain) under discussion was sequenced for a study of cytomegalovirus exposure and HLA in healthy donors. The V gene's germline CDR1 is SGHDT and CDR2 YYEEEE. The CDR3 has 13 amino acids. This PCR relied on a set of 60 Vbeta primers and 13 Jbeta primers. The protocol was immunoSEQ multiplex PCR, while the TCRdb copy is restricted to in-frame clones and leaves out a portion. The sample shows about 190,000 clones, over 80% of them seen only once. The chain uses TRBV5-6 and TRBJ2-5; 9 nucleotides align to TRBD1. The end of the DNA is better explained by TRBJ2-7, so the J call may be wrong. The receptor was derived from a woman between 45 and 60 years old in good health and CMV-seropositive. The specimen was PBMCs. The CDR3 spells CASSPWDRAEQYF. CDR3 nucleotide sequence: TGTGCCAGCAGCCCCTGGGACAGGGCCGAGCAGTACTTC.